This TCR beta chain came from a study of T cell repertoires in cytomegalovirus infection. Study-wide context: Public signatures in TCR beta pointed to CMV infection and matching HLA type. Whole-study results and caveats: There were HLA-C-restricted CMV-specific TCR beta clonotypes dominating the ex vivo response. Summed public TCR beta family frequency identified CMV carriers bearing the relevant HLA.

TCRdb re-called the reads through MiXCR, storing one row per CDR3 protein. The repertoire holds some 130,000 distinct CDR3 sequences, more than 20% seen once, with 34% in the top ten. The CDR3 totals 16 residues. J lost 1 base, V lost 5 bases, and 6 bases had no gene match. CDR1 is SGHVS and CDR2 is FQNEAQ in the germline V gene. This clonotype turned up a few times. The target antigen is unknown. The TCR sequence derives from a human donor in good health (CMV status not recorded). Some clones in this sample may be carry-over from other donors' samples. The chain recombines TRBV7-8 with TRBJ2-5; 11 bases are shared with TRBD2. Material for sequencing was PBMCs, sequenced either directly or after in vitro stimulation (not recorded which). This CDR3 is CASSQRGTSGQETQYF. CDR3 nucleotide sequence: TGTGCCAGCAGCCAACGTGGGACTAGCGGCCAAGAGACCCAGTACTTC.